This T cell receptor beta chain was observed in a study of Ad26.COV2.S vaccination and SARS-CoV-2 variants. As for the study in general: Intramuscularly, Ad26.COV2.S was given either once or twice, 56 days apart.

As for treatment: over 15 received Ad26.COV2.S at low or high dose, single or two shots; about 5 received placebo; per-sample allocation not given. Collection of samples fell on day 63 after the first vaccine or placebo injection. Within Boston, the person who donated was an adult of 18-55 years. Measured with immunoSEQ multiplex PCR; TCRdb has only the in-frame clones, and not every one. The sample has some 420,000 clones, 88% seen once. Germline V gene sequence: CDR1 SEHNR, CDR2 FQNEAQ (reference sequence). The CDR3 sequence is 11 residues long. The V and J ends lost 3 bases and 7 bases respectively, with 6 bases between them.

J is TRBJ1-1 and V is TRBV7-9; the D is unclear. This sample comprised peripheral blood, obtained in a trial of Ad26.COV2.S vaccine versus placebo. This TCR was recovered from a person between 18 and 60 years old who received the Ad26.COV2.S COVID-19 vaccine or a placebo. CDR3 region: CASSFDNEAFF. The CDR3 DNA reads as TGTGCCAGCAGCTTTGACAATGAAGCTTTCTTT.